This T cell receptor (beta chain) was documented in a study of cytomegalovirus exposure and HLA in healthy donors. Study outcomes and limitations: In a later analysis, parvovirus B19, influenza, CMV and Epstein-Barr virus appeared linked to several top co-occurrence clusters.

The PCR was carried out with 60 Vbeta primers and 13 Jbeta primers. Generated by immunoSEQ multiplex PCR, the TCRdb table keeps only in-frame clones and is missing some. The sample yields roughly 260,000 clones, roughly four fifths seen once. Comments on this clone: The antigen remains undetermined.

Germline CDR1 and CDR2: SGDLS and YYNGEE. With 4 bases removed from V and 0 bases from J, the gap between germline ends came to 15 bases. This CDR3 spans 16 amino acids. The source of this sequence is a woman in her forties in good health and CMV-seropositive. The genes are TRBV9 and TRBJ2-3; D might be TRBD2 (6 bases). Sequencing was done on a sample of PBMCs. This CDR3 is CASSTGGSGSTDTQYF. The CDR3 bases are TGTGCCAGCAGCACCGGGGGATCGGGCAGCACAGATACGCAGTATTTT.